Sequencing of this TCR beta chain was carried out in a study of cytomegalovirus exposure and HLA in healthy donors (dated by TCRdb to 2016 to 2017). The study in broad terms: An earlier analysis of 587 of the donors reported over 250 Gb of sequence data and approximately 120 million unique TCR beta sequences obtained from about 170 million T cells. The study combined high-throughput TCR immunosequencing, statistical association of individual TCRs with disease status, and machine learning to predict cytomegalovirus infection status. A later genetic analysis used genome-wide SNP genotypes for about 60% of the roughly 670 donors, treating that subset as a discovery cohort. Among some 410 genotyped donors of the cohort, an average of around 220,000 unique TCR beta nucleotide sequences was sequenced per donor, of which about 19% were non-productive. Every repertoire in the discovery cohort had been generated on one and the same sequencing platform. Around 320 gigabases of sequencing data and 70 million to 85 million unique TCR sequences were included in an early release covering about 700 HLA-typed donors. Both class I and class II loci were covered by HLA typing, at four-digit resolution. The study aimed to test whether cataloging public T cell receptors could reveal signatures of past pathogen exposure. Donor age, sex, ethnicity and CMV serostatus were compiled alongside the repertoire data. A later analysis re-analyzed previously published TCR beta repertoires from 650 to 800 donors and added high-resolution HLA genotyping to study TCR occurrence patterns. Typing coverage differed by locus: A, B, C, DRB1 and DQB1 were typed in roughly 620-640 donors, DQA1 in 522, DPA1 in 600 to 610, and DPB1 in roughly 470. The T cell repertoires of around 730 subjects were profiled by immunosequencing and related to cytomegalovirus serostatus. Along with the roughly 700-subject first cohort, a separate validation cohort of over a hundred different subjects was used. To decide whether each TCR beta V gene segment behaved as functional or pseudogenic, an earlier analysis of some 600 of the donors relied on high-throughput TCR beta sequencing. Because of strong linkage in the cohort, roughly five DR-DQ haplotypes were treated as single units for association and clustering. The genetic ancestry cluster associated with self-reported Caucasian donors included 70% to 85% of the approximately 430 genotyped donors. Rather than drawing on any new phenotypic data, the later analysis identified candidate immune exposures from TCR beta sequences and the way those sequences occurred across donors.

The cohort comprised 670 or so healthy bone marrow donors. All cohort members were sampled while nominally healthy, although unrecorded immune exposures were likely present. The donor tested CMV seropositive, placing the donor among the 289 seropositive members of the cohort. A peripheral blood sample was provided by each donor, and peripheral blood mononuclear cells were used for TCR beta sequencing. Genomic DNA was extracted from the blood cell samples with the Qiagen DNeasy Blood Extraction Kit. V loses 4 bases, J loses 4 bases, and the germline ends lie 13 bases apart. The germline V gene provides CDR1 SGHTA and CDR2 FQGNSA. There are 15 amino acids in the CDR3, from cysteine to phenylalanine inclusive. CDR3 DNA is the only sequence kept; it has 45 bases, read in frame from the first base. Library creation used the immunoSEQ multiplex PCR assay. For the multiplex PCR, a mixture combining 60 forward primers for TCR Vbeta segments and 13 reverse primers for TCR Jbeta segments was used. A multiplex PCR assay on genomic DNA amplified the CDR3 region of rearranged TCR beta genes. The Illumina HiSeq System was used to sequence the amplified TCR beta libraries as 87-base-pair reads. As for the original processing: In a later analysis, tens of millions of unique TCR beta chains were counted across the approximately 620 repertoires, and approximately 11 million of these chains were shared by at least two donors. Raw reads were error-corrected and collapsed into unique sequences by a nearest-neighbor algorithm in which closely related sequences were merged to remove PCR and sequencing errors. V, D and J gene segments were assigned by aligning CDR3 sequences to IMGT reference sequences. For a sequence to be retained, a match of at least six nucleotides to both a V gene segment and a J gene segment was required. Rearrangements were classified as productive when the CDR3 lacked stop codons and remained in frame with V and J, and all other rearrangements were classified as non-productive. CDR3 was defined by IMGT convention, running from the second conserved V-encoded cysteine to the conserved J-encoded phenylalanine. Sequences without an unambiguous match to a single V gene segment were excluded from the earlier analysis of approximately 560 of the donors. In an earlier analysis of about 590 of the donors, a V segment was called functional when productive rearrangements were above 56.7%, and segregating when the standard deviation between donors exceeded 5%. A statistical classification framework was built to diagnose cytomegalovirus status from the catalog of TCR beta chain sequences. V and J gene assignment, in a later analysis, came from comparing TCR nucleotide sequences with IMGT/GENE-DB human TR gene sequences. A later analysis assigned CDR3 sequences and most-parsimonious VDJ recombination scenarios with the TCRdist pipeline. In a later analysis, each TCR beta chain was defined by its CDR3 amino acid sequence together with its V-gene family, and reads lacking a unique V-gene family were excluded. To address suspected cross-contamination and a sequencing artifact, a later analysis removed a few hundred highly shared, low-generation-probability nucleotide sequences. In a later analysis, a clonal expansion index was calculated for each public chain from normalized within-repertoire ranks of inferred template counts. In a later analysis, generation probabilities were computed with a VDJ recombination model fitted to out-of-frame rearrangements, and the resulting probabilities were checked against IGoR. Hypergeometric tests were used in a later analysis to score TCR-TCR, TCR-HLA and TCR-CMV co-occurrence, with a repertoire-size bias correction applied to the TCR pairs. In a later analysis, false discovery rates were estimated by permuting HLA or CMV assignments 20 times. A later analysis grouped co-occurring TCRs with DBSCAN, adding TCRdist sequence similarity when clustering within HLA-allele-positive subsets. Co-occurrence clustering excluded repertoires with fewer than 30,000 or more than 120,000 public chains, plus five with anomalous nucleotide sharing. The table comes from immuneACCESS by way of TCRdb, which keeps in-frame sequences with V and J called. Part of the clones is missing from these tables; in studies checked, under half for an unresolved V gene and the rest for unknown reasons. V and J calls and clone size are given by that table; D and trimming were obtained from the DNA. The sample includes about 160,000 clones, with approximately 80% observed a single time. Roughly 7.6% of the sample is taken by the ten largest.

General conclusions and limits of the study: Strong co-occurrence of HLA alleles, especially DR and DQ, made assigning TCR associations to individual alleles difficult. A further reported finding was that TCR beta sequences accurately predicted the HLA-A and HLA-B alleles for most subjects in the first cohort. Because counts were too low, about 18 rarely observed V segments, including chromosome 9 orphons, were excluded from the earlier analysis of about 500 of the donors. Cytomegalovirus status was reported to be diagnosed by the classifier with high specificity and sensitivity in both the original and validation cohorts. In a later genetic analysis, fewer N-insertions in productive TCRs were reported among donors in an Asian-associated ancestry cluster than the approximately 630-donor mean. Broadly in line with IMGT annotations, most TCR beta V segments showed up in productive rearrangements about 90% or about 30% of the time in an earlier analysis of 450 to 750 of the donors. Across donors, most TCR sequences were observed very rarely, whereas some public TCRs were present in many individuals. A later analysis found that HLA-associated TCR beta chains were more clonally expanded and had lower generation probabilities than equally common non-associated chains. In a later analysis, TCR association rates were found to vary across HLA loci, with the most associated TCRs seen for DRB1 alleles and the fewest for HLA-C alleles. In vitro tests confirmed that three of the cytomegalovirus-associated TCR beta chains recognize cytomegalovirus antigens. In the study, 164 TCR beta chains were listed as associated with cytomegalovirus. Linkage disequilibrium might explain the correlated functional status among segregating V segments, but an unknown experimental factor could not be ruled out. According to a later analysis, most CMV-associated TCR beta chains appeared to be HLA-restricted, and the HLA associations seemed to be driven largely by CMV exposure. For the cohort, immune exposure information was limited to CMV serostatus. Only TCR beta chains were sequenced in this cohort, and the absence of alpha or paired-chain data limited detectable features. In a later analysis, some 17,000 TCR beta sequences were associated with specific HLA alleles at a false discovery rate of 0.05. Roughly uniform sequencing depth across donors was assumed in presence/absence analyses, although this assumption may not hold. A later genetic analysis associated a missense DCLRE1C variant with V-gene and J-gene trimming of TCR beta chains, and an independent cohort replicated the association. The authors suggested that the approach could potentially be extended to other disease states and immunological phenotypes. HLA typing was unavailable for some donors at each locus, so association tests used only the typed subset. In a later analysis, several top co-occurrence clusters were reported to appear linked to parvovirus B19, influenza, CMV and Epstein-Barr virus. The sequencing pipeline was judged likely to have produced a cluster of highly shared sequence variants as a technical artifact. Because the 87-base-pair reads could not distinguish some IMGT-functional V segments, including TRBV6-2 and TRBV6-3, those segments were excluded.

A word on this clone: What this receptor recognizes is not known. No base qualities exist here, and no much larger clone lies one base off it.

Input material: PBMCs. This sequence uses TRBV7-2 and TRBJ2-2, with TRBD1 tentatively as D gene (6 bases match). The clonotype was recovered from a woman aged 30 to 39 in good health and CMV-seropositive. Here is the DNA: TGTGCCAGCAGCTCTGGACAGATGACCACCGGGGAGCTGTTTTTT. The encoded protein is CASSSGQMTTGELFF.